This T cell receptor (beta chain) was sequenced in a study of OX40 agonist ivuxolimab in advanced cancers. Study details: Patients undergoing dose escalation presented with hepatocellular carcinoma, melanoma, renal cell or head and neck cancer. Therapy given before enrollment (anti-PD-1, anti-PD-L1 or anti-CTLA-4) was allowed, and over 35% had some.

Clones were sequenced by immunoSEQ multiplex PCR, and TCRdb holds only the in-frame ones, with some missing. Among approximately 35,000 clones listed, less than 90% were seen once. Details on this clone: Antigen unknown.

General study findings and limits: Clonal expansion was seen in CD4+ and CD8+ blood T cells by week 6 at 0.1 to 3.0 mg/kg.

V was trimmed by 1 base and J by 6 bases, leaving 15 bases between them. This CDR3 has 15 amino acids. Germline values: CDR1 LGHNA, CDR2 YNFKEQ. V and J are TRBV4-2 and TRBJ2-5; D possibly uses TRBD1 or TRBD2 (7 bases each). This receptor was obtained from an adult with an advanced solid tumor such as melanoma, head and neck, liver or kidney cancer. The sample here was CD4+ or CD8+ T cells sorted from blood, taken in a trial of the OX40 agonist ivuxolimab. The CDR3 here is CASSQGAGRGQTQYF. DNA of the CDR3: TGTGCCAGCAGCCAAGGGGCGGGGAGGGGGCAGACCCAGTACTTC.